The 25 T cell receptor beta chains below were found in one sample sequenced in a study of shared clonotypes between healthy human individuals. Clones were read by immunoSEQ multiplex PCR, and TCRdb kept only the in-frame ones, dropping some. The table lists hundreds of thousands of clones, 90% to 96% of them singletons, with about 0.057% in the top ten. Sequenced sample: naive CD4+ T cells sorted from blood. As for subset: CD45RA+ positively selected. These receptors were collected from a woman under 40 in good health.

This sequence joins TRBV5-8 and TRBJ2-3; TRBD2 matches at 8 bases. Germline V gene sequence: CDR1 SGHTS, CDR2 YDEGEE. The trim removed 0 bases at V and 3 bases at J, leaving 9 bases unmatched. The CDR3 is 17 amino acids. The chain's CDR3 is CASSLAVTGGPTDTQYF. As DNA, the CDR3 is TGTGCCAGCAGCTTGGCCGTAACGGGAGGGCCGACAGATACGCAGTATTTT.

This chain joins TRBV10-3 and TRBJ2-5, with 12 bases lining up with TRBD2. Matching the DNA end better, TRBJ2-7 makes the J call doubtful. Per germline, CDR1 ENHRY and CDR2 SYGVKD. This CDR3 has 17 residues. The CDR3 here is CAIRPTSGSDSTYEQYF. The CDR3 DNA reads TGTGCCATCAGGCCGACTAGCGGGAGTGACTCAACCTACGAGCAGTACTTC.

The chain combines TRBV2 with TRBJ2-5; D unclear. Germline CDR1 is SNHLY and CDR2 is FYNNEI. The CDR3 totals 12 residues. V dropped 8 bases and J dropped 1 base, with 8 bases sitting between them. CDR3 region: CASSDAQETQYF. CDR3 DNA sequence: TGTGCCAGCTCTGATGCCCAAGAGACCCAGTACTTC.

With regard to this clone: Additional DNA sequences in this sample encode the identical CDR3. The chain combines TRBV18 with TRBJ2-5, with D uncertain. V was trimmed by 1 base and J by 1 base, leaving 4 bases between them. This CDR3 has 13 residues. Germline V lookup: CDR1 KGHSH, CDR2 LQKENI. The CDR3 bases are TGTGCCAGCTCACCACGAGGCCAAGAGACCCAGTACTTC. Protein product: CASSPRGQETQYF.

The chain couples TRBV7-3 to TRBJ2-3; either TRBD1 or TRBD2 may supply D (6 bases each). CDR3 length equals 18 residues. V was shortened by 0 bases and J by 2 bases, with 18 bases between the two germline ends. CDR1 is SGHTA, CDR2 FQGTGA, per germline. The CDR3 nucleotides are TGTGCCAGCAGCTTAACCCGAGGGGGGCGCCCAACCACAGATACGCAGTATTTT. This encodes CASSLTRGGRPTTDTQYF.

This rearrangement joins TRBV2 to TRBJ1-2; D uncertain. There are 14 residues in the CDR3. Germline CDR1 and CDR2: SNHLY and FYNNEI. With 6 bases removed from V and 2 bases from J, the gap between germline ends came to 13 bases. CDR3 in amino acids: CASSDGRFNYGYTF. CDR3 DNA sequence: TGTGCCAGCAGCGACGGACGGTTCAACTATGGCTACACCTTC. Full variable domain (remainder filled in from reference TRBV2 and TRBJ1-2): EPEVTQTPSHQVTQMGQEVILRCVPISNHLYFYWYRQILGQKVEFLVSFYNNEISEKSEIFDDQFSVERPDGSNFTLKIRSTKLEDSAMYFCASSDGRFNYGYTFGSGTRLTVV.

V gene TRBV21-1 combines with J gene TRBJ2-5; the listed D gene, TRBD2, was not tested against the DNA. TRBV21-1 is reported as a pseudogene. The CDR3 covers 20 residues. CDR3 in DNA: TGTGCCAGCAGCAAAGAACTAGCGGGAGGGCCGGGGGGACGAAAGGAGACCCAGTACTTC. Residues: CASSKELAGGPGGRKETQYF.

CDR3 bases: TGCGCCAGCAGACAGCGGGAGGGCCACCACGAGCAGTACTTC. It encodes CASRQREGHHEQYF. The V gene is TRBV5-1, the J gene TRBJ2-5; 10 bases match TRBD2. The J call could be wrong; TRBJ2-7 is a better fit for the DNA end. This CDR3 has 14 amino acids. Germline V lookup: CDR1 SGHRS, CDR2 YFSETQ.

This chain joins TRBV19 and TRBJ1-1; 7 nucleotides match TRBD1. CDR1 is LNHDA and CDR2 is SQIVND in the germline V gene (reference sequence). There are 16 residues in the CDR3. V lost 6 bases to trimming and J lost 1 base; unmatched junction nucleotides: 11. The CDR3 DNA reads TGTGCCAGTAGAGCCCTCGACAGGGTGAAGAACACTGAAGCTTTCTTT. Translated: CASRALDRVKNTEAFF.

In DNA, the CDR3 is TGTGCCAGCAGCTTAGCGGAGCATCAAGAGACCCAGTACTTC. Translated: CASSLAEHQETQYF. J is TRBJ2-5 and V is TRBV7-2; D uncertain. Trimming removed 0 bases at V and 2 bases at J, with 7 bases between. Germline assignment: CDR1 SGHTA and CDR2 FQGNSA. The CDR3 consists of 14 residues.

V is TRBV5-1 and J is TRBJ2-1; D possibly corresponds to TRBD1 (8 bases). The CDR3 is 16 amino acids. The germline V gene has CDR1 SGHRS and CDR2 YFSETQ. The V end was cut by 4 bases, the J end by 7 bases, with 21 bases between. CDR3 residues: CASSGRDRSSGNEQFF. The CDR3 nucleotides are TGCGCCAGCAGCGGGAGGGACAGGAGCTCGGGTAATGAGCAGTTCTTC.

This CDR3 reads CASSNGAGSYYEQYF. CDR3 coding DNA: TGTGCCAGCAGCAATGGAGCGGGAAGCTACTACGAGCAGTACTTC. The gene calls are TRBV5-6 and TRBJ2-5, with 7 bases fitting TRBD2. The J call may be faulty, since TRBJ2-7 better matches the DNA end. CDR3 length equals 15 residues. From germline, CDR1 is SGHDT and CDR2 YYEEEE.

As concerns this clone: This same CDR3 is encoded by further DNA sequences in the sample. The rearrangement links TRBV19 to TRBJ1-5; D gene unclear. V lost 0 bases, J lost 0 bases, and 6 bases lay in between. This CDR3 is 15 amino acids long. Germline CDR1 is LNHDA and CDR2 is SQIVND (reference sequence). In DNA, the CDR3 is TGTGCCAGTAGTATAGACAGGTATAGCAATCAGCCCCAGCATTTT. This sequence encodes CASSIDRYSNQPQHF. Drawing the rest from reference TRBV19 and TRBJ1-5, the complete variable domain is DGGITQSPKYLFRKEGQNVTLSCEQNLNHDAMYWYRQDPGQGLRLIYYSQIVNDFQKGDIAEGYSVSREKKESFPLTVTSAQKNPTAFYLCASSIDRYSNQPQHFGDGTRLSIL.

V usage is TRBV10-1 and J usage is TRBJ1-1; 7 bases map to TRBD1. This CDR3 has 14 amino acids. CDR1 WNHNN and CDR2 SYGVQD come from the germline V gene (reference sequence). J lost 1 base, V lost 5 bases, and 4 bases had no gene match. CDR3 sequence: CASSLGTENTEAFF. Here the CDR3 DNA reads TGCGCCAGCAGTCTCGGGACAGAGAACACTGAAGCTTTCTTT.

This chain uses TRBV11-2 with TRBJ2-7; TRBD2 aligns across 12 bases. V lost 4 bases to trimming and J lost 8 bases; unmatched junction nucleotides: 12. CDR3 size: 16 residues. Germline CDR1 reads SGHAT; CDR2 reads FQNNGV. The DNA of the CDR3 is TGTGCCAGCAGCTCAGACATACTAGCGGGAGGAAGTCAGCAGTACTTC. Protein sequence: CASSSDILAGGSQQYF. The full variable domain, with the rest looked up from reference TRBV11-2 and TRBJ2-7, is EAGVAQSPRYKIIEKRQSVAFWCNPISGHATLYWYQQILGQGPKLLIQFQNNGVVDDSQLPKDRFSAERLKGVDSTLKIQPAKLEDSAVYLCASSSDILAGGSQQYFGPGTRLTVT.

This clone was seen a single time. The genes are TRBV28 and TRBJ1-2, with a possible D match to TRBD1 (6 bases). The V and J ends lost 5 bases and 9 bases respectively, with 13 bases between them. Germline V gene data show CDR1 as MDHEN and CDR2 as SYDVKM. This CDR3 region has 12 residues. The CDR3 DNA reads as TGTGCCAGCAGTCCTACAGGGTACCGCTACACCTTC. This codes for CASSPTGYRYTF.

V usage is TRBV6-5 and J usage is TRBJ1-1; a weak D match, TRBD1 (5 bases). Germline V gene sequence: CDR1 MNHEY, CDR2 SVGAGI. This CDR3 spans 15 amino acids. Trimming removed 1 base at V and 4 bases at J, with 13 bases between. CDR3 DNA: TGTGCCAGCAGTTACTTCGGGCAGGGCGGCACTGAAGCTTTCTTT. It codes for CASSYFGQGGTEAFF.

The chain joins TRBV6-7 to TRBJ1-2; 10 nucleotides agree with TRBD1. TRBV6-7 is reported as an ORF; its role is uncertain. V dropped 6 bases and J dropped 8; count of bases not matched to a gene: 6. The CDR3 totals 13 residues. The CDR3 bases are TGTGCCAGCAGAAAGGGACAGGGGACGGGCTACACCTTC. Translated: CASRKGQGTGYTF.

This chain uses TRBV5-5 with TRBJ1-2, with 10 nucleotides matching TRBD1. The CDR3 loop spans 17 amino acids. The ends lost 4 bases at V and 1 base at J; junction bases unmatched: 10. Per the germline V gene, CDR1 is SGHKS and CDR2 is YYEKEE (reference sequence). The CDR3 protein is CASSPGPGQGNNYGYTF. CDR3 DNA sequence: TGTGCCAGCAGCCCCGGGCCGGGACAGGGGAATAACTATGGCTACACCTTC.

V usage is TRBV18 and J usage is TRBJ1-4; 10 nucleotides align to TRBD1. CDR3 length: 16 residues. The germline CDR1 and CDR2 sequences are KGHSH and LQKENI. J gave up 0 bases and V 4 bases, and 2 bases lay outside the gene matches. The CDR3 sequence: CASSLDRGATNEKLFF. In DNA form, the CDR3 reads TGTGCCAGCTCACTGGACAGGGGGGCAACTAATGAAAAACTGTTTTTT.

The chain has TRBV15 and TRBJ1-1; D is perhaps TRBD1 (5 bases). CDR1 LNHNV and CDR2 YYDKDF come from the germline V gene (reference sequence). Trimming pared 0 bases from V and 4 bases from J, leaving 12 bases between. The CDR3 contains 15 residues. DNA of the CDR3: TGTGCCACCAGCAGAGATCAAGGGGCTGGCACTGAAGCTTTCTTT. This translates into CATSRDQGAGTEAFF.

The chain links TRBV5-1 to TRBJ2-1; no reliable D call. V lost 1 base and J lost 3, with 5 bases in between. The CDR3 loop spans 13 amino acids. The germline V gene encodes CDR1 SGHRS and CDR2 YFSETQ. CDR3 sequence reads: CASSLNGYNEQFF. The CDR3 coding sequence is TGCGCCAGCAGCTTGAATGGCTACAATGAGCAGTTCTTC.

The chain uses TRBV18 and TRBJ2-7, with 8 bases aligning to TRBD2. The CDR3 sequence is 14 residues long. Germline V CDR1 and CDR2: KGHSH, LQKENI. The V and J ends lost 3 bases and 3 bases, in that order; junction bases with no gene match: 4. For the CDR3, the DNA is TGTGCCAGCTCACCGGGACTAGAAGGCTACGAGCAGTACTTC. It specifies CASSPGLEGYEQYF. The whole variable domain, filled in from reference TRBV18 and TRBJ2-7, reads NAGVMQNPRHLVRRRGQEARLRCSPMKGHSHVYWYRQLPEEGLKFMVYLQKENIIDESGMPKERFSAEFPKEGPSILRIQQVVRGDSAAYFCASSPGLEGYEQYFGPGTRLTVT.

The chain links TRBV6-4 to TRBJ1-5; D unclear. CDR1 is MRHNA and CDR2 is SNTAGT in the germline V gene. This CDR3 has 11 residues. Trimming left V 5 bases short and J 5 bases short, with 4 bases between. The CDR3 DNA follows: TGTGCCAGCAGTTTGGATCAGCCCCAGCATTTT. This sequence encodes CASSLDQPQHF.

The chain is built from TRBV2 and TRBJ2-7; 7 bases agree with TRBD2. Germline V gene sequence: CDR1 SNHLY, CDR2 FYNNEI. Trimming at V came to 2 bases and at J to 2 bases, leaving 15 bases not matched to a gene. The CDR3 has 18 residues. The CDR3 is CASSEFRSGTKITYEQYF. As DNA, the CDR3 is TGTGCCAGCAGTGAATTTAGGTCCGGGACTAAAATCACCTACGAGCAGTACTTC.